Following are 31 T cell receptor beta chains from one sample sequenced in a study of blood T cell repertoires in COVID-19. Produced via immunoSEQ multiplex PCR; TCRdb's table is partial and in-frame only. The table records over 250,000 clones, roughly 87% of them present only once. The sequencing input was PBMCs or T cells enriched from blood (not recorded which). These receptors came from a woman aged 18-29 years who had recovered from COVID-19.

The chain joins TRBV6-4 to TRBJ2-1; D gene ambiguous. Germline CDR1 is MRHNA and CDR2 is SNTAGT. Trimming left V 2 bases short and J 8 bases short, with 7 bases between. The CDR3 runs to 12 residues. The CDR3 loop is CASSDGLDEQFF. DNA of the CDR3: TGTGCCAGCAGTGACGGGCTTGATGAGCAGTTCTTC.

The V gene is TRBV28, the J gene TRBJ1-2; 9 positions match TRBD1. In germline, CDR1 is MDHEN, CDR2 SYDVKM. This CDR3 comprises 14 residues. Trimming at V came to 5 bases and at J to 7 bases, leaving 8 bases not matched to a gene. CDR3 in amino acids: CASSLPDRGGGYTF. In nucleotides, the CDR3 is TGTGCCAGCAGTCTTCCGGACAGGGGAGGTGGCTACACCTTC.

The chain links TRBV7-9 to TRBJ1-1; no reliable D call. This CDR3 comprises 13 residues. Between the trimmed V and J ends, which lost 5 bases and 1 base, there was a span of 8 bases. CDR1 is SEHNR, CDR2 FQNEAQ, per germline (reference sequence). The CDR3 region is CASSRKPNTEAFF. The CDR3 bases are TGTGCCAGCAGCCGCAAGCCGAACACTGAAGCTTTCTTT.

The chain uses TRBV27 and TRBJ1-5; TRBD1 agrees at 10 bases. Per the germline V gene, CDR1 is MNHEY and CDR2 is SMNVEV (reference sequence). This CDR3 has 14 residues. Losses at the gene ends were 10 bases for V and 5 bases for J; bases not matched to a gene: 8. CDR3 sequence: CATAGTGAYQPQHF. The CDR3 DNA sequence: TGTGCCACAGCCGGGACAGGGGCTTATCAGCCCCAGCATTTT.

The V call is TRBV2, the J call TRBJ1-4; D unresolved. CDR1 SNHLY and CDR2 FYNNEI come from the germline V gene. The V and J ends lost 2 bases and 7 bases respectively, with 8 bases between them. The CDR3 extends over 13 amino acids. This CDR3 is CASSETGSEKLFF. The CDR3 region has the DNA TGTGCCAGCAGTGAAACGGGGAGTGAAAAACTGTTTTTT.

This clone was recorded once. The chain is built from TRBV24-1 and TRBJ1-1; 7 bases are a match to TRBD1. J gave up 0 bases and V 7 bases, and 1 base lay outside the gene matches. From germline, CDR1 is KGHDR and CDR2 SFDVKD. This CDR3 has 13 amino acids. CDR3 DNA: TGTGCCACCAGAACAGGGGTGAACACTGAAGCTTTCTTT. Translated: CATRTGVNTEAFF.

V usage is TRBV19 and J usage is TRBJ1-1; 8 positions agree with TRBD1. The CDR3 extends over 15 amino acids. Germline V lookup: CDR1 LNHDA, CDR2 SQIVND (reference sequence). V was clipped by 4 bases and J by 1 base; unmatched bases: 5. The CDR3 sequence: CASSTRGQGNTEAFF. Here the CDR3 DNA reads TGTGCCAGTAGTACCCGAGGACAGGGGAACACTGAAGCTTTCTTT.

The V and J genes are TRBV19 and TRBJ1-1, with a tentative D call TRBD1 (5 bases). The CDR3 length is 13 residues. Germline assignment: CDR1 LNHDA and CDR2 SQIVND (reference sequence). V lost 5 bases and J lost 1, with 8 bases in between. The CDR3 nucleotides read TGTGCCAGTAGTTCCCAGGGGAACACTGAAGCTTTCTTT. Translation: CASSSQGNTEAFF.

The chain carries TRBV5-1 and TRBJ1-1, with 10 bases fitting TRBD1. Looked up from germline, CDR1 is SGHRS and CDR2 is YFSETQ. Germline trimming cut 3 bases from V and 1 base from J; bases unmatched to any gene: 6. CDR3 size: 16 residues. The CDR3 region has the DNA TGCGCCAGCAGCTCTAAGACAGGGGGCTGGAACACTGAAGCTTTCTTT. Translation gives CASSSKTGGWNTEAFF.

V is TRBV5-6 and J is TRBJ2-1; D is ambiguous. Germline CDR1 and CDR2: SGHDT and YYEEEE. V was pared by 0 bases and J by 8 bases, with 6 bases between. The CDR3 has 12 residues. For the CDR3, the DNA is TGTGCCAGCAGCTTGGAGTGGCATGAGCAGTTCTTC. Protein product: CASSLEWHEQFF.

CDR3 sequence: CASSPPGDTQYF. The CDR3 nucleotides read TGTGCCAGCAGCCCTCCAGGGGATACGCAGTATTTT. The V gene is TRBV5-6, the J gene TRBJ2-3; possible D gene TRBD1, 5 bases. CDR3 size: 12 residues. Trimming stripped 4 bases from V and 6 bases from J, with 9 bases between. The germline CDR1 and CDR2 sequences are SGHDT and YYEEEE.

This CDR3 is CASSLGDRGLGETQYF. The CDR3 DNA reads TGCGCCAGCAGCTTGGGAGACAGGGGGCTGGGGGAGACCCAGTACTTC. The chain combines TRBV5-1 with TRBJ2-5; 10 bases map to TRBD1. Germline V gene data show CDR1 as SGHRS and CDR2 as YFSETQ. There are 16 residues in the CDR3. After removal of 0 bases from V and 5 bases from J, the junction contained 7 bases not matched to a gene.

This chain connects TRBV15 to TRBJ2-4; D possibly corresponds to TRBD2 (6 bases). The germline V and J ends were trimmed by 0 bases and 6 bases, with 12 bases remaining between them. CDR1 LNHNV and CDR2 YYDKDF come from the germline V gene (reference sequence). This CDR3 region has 15 residues. The CDR3 DNA reads TGTGCCACCAGCAGAGATGATTGGCGGGGAAACATTCAGTACTTC. It yields the protein CATSRDDWRGNIQYF. Variable domain in full (rest from reference TRBV15 and TRBJ2-4): DAMVIQNPRYQVTQFGKPVTLSCSQTLNHNVMYWYQQKSSQAPKLLFHYYDKDFNNEADTPDNFQSRRPNTSFCFLDIRSPGLGDTAMYLCATSRDDWRGNIQYFGAGTRLSVL.

The rearrangement joins TRBV20-1 to TRBJ2-1; 14 bases map to TRBD2. Unmatched junction bases numbered 10, after V lost 3 bases and J lost 9 bases. The CDR3 is 16 amino acids. Per germline, CDR1 DFQATT and CDR2 SNEGSKA (reference sequence). CDR3 sequence (DNA): TGCAGTGCTAGTTATAGAGGGACTAGCGGGAGTGGTGAGCAGTTCTTC. It encodes CSASYRGTSGSGEQFF.

This chain uses TRBV7-2 with TRBJ1-2; 7 bases align to TRBD1. V dropped 4 bases and J dropped 9; count of bases not matched to a gene: 14. The length of the CDR3 is 15 residues. Per the germline V gene, CDR1 is SGHTA and CDR2 is FQGNSA. As DNA, the CDR3 is TGTGCCAGCAGCTCTTCAACTAGACAGGGTCGGAGCTACACCTTC. This encodes CASSSSTRQGRSYTF.

With respect to this clone: The same CDR3 also results from other DNA sequences found in this sample. The chain recombines TRBV5-6 with TRBJ1-2; D remains unclear. The CDR3 loop spans 13 amino acids. Trimming cost V 0 bases and J 2 bases, with 5 bases left between them. Per the germline V gene, CDR1 is SGHDT and CDR2 is YYEEEE. Here the CDR3 reads CASSLGRNYGYTF. For the CDR3, the DNA is TGTGCCAGCAGCTTGGGCAGGAACTATGGCTACACCTTC.

This chain connects TRBV7-9 to TRBJ2-3; D unresolved. Germline values: CDR1 SEHNR, CDR2 FQNEAQ (reference sequence). The CDR3 has 15 residues. The V end was cut by 4 bases, the J end by 4 bases, with 15 bases between. DNA for the CDR3: TGTGCCAGCAGCTCGGTGAGAGGCGATGCAGATACGCAGTATTTT. Translating it yields CASSSVRGDADTQYF.

The chain employs TRBV19 and TRBJ2-7; TRBD1 might be the D (5 bases). Germline V CDR1 and CDR2: LNHDA, SQIVND (reference sequence). The CDR3 has 15 residues. Trimming stripped 3 bases from V and 0 bases from J, with 12 bases between. The CDR3, as DNA: TGTGCCAGTAGTATGACAGTTCCCGGCTCCTACGAGCAGTACTTC. Protein sequence: CASSMTVPGSYEQYF.

The sample holds a few counts of this clone. The chain employs TRBV9 and TRBJ2-3; maybe TRBD2 (5 bases). This CDR3 spans 13 amino acids. V was cut by 3 bases and J by 0 bases, with 5 bases left in between. Germline V gene sequence: CDR1 SGDLS, CDR2 YYNGEE. CDR3 in amino acids: CASSGGSTDTQYF. DNA of the CDR3: TGTGCCAGCAGCGGCGGGAGCACAGATACGCAGTATTTT.

V gene TRBV5-8 combines with J gene TRBJ1-4; 8 positions agree with TRBD1. The CDR3 totals 16 residues. Trimming removed 3 bases from V and 0 bases from J; junction bases left unmatched: 4. Germline lookup yields CDR1 SGHTS and CDR2 YDEGEE. The CDR3 protein is CASSWAGGTTNEKLFF. The CDR3 DNA follows: TGTGCCAGCAGCTGGGCAGGGGGCACAACTAATGAAAAACTGTTTTTT.

The gene calls are TRBV5-6 and TRBJ2-6; D gene ambiguous. V gave up 6 bases and J gave up 2 bases, with 6 bases separating them. The CDR3 is made up of 13 amino acids. CDR1 and CDR2 from the germline V gene are SGHDT and YYEEEE. CDR3 sequence: CASTRAGANVLTF. The CDR3 region has the DNA TGTGCCAGCACCCGGGCTGGGGCCAACGTCCTGACTTTC.

This chain uses TRBV28 with TRBJ2-7; 11 bases fit TRBD1. The CDR3 is 15 residues long. V was pared by 7 bases and J by 2 bases, with 7 bases of the junction left unmatched. CDR1 is MDHEN, CDR2 SYDVKM, per germline. CDR3 sequence: CASKDWTGGTYEQYF. CDR3 DNA: TGTGCCAGCAAGGATTGGACAGGGGGCACCTACGAGCAGTACTTC.

The chain is built from TRBV4-1 and TRBJ1-2; 9 nucleotides agree with TRBD1. Per germline, CDR1 MGHRA and CDR2 YSYEKL. V shed 0 bases and J 5 bases; nucleotides not matched to a gene: 1. The CDR3 is 14 residues long. In DNA form, the CDR3 reads TGCGCCAGCAGCCAAGAAGGGACAGGGTATGGCTACACCTTC. This encodes CASSQEGTGYGYTF.

The V and J genes are TRBV15 and TRBJ1-4, with a tentative D call TRBD1 (5 bases). Deletions cut 0 bases from V and 7 bases from J, with 12 bases between. Germline V gene data show CDR1 as LNHNV and CDR2 as YYDKDF (reference sequence). This CDR3 has 15 residues. The CDR3 sequence: CATSRDLNGGEKLFF. CDR3 coding DNA: TGTGCCACCAGCAGAGATCTAAACGGGGGTGAAAAACTGTTTTTT.

This chain links TRBV4-2 with TRBJ2-2; a weak D match, TRBD2 (7 bases). The CDR3 length is 18 residues. CDR1 is LGHNA and CDR2 is YNFKEQ in the germline V gene. Trimming removed 1 base from V and 3 bases from J, with 18 bases in between. CDR3 loop: CASSQGPRGAEDTGELFF. CDR3 nucleotides: TGTGCCAGCAGCCAAGGGCCCCGGGGGGCCGAGGACACCGGGGAGCTGTTTTTT.

The rearrangement uses TRBV28 and TRBJ1-3, with 9 bases identical to TRBD1. Germline CDR1 and CDR2: MDHEN and SYDVKM. V lost 5 bases and J lost 4; bases outside the gene matches: 15. This CDR3 comprises 18 residues. The chain's CDR3 is CASSPRTGALSAGNTIYF. The CDR3 DNA reads TGTGCCAGCAGTCCCCGGACAGGGGCCTTATCAGCGGGAAACACCATATATTTT.

This chain joins TRBV27 and TRBJ1-4; D uncertain. Trimming took 2 bases from V and 6 from J, leaving 13 bases between them. The germline V gene encodes CDR1 MNHEY and CDR2 SMNVEV (reference sequence). CDR3 size: 15 residues. The CDR3 nucleotides read TGTGCCAGCAGTTTAGTAGCGAGTAGCTATGAAAAACTGTTTTTT. This gives the protein CASSLVASSYEKLFF.

The chain has TRBV24-1 and TRBJ1-5; D is unclear. The CDR3 runs to 11 residues. CDR1 and CDR2 from the germline V gene are KGHDR and SFDVKD. V was clipped by 9 bases and J by 9 bases, with 11 bases between them. The CDR3 reads CATVGFMPQHF. The CDR3 DNA sequence: TGTGCCACCGTCGGTTTCATGCCCCAGCATTTT.

The CDR3 protein is CASSLRRAGPSINYGYTF. CDR3 DNA: TGTGCCAGCAGCTTACGGAGGGCAGGCCCATCAATCAACTATGGCTACACCTTC. The chain links TRBV7-4 to TRBJ1-2, with D unresolved. With 2 bases removed from V and 2 bases from J, the gap between germline ends came to 21 bases. CDR1 is SGHVT, CDR2 SQSDAQ, per germline. The CDR3 spans 18 residues.

The V call is TRBV7-8, the J call TRBJ1-2, with 7 nucleotides matching TRBD1. Germline V gene sequence: CDR1 SGHVS, CDR2 FQNEAQ. CDR3 length equals 15 residues. V shed 5 bases, J shed 8 bases, and the junction held 14 bases outside the gene matches. The CDR3 protein is CASSLWDSSVGGYTF. Written as DNA, the CDR3 is TGTGCCAGCAGCCTCTGGGACAGCTCCGTCGGCGGCTACACCTTC.

The chain employs TRBV19 and TRBJ2-7; no firm D call. Looked up from germline, CDR1 is LNHDA and CDR2 is SQIVND (reference sequence). Trimming removed 3 bases from V and 4 bases from J, with 4 bases in between. This CDR3 contains 11 residues. The CDR3 loop reads CASSIGYEQYF. The CDR3 DNA is TGTGCCAGTAGTATCGGGTACGAGCAGTACTTC.